This T cell receptor beta chain was identified during a study of technical replicates of blood from several donors (dated by TCRdb to 2017 to 2019). The receptor library was made with the immunoSEQ multiplex PCR assay. Drawn from immuneACCESS, this table holds only the in-frame rearrangements with V and J called that TCRdb kept. Clones are partly lost; checked studies trace under half to an unresolved V gene and leave the rest unexplained. This sample is represented by around 63,000 clones; 80% to 95% of them were singletons. The ten largest clones capture about 4.4% of the sample. Reading from cysteine to phenylalanine, the CDR3 counts 15 amino acids. The kept DNA is CDR3 alone, 45 bases in frame from the first base. V and J are truncated by 4 bases and 7 bases respectively, leaving an intervening sequence of 16 bases. Via the germline V gene, CDR1 is MGHDK and CDR2 SYGVNS. For this clone: Its antigen is currently not known. Base qualities were left out, and no much larger clone turns up one base away.

The clonotype was recovered from a human donor in good health. Some clones in this sample may be carry-over from other donors' samples. The rearrangement joined TRBV25-1 to TRBJ1-4; a confident D gene designation cannot be given. The sample taken for sequencing was PBMCs. The DNA reads TGTGCCAGCAGTGCCGGCCGTGGTCCGGGTGAAAAACTGTTTTTT. It specifies CASSAGRGPGEKLFF. Reference TRBV25-1 and TRBJ1-4 genes cover what lies past the CDR3, so the full variable domain is EADIYQTPRYLVIGTGKKITLECSQTMGHDKMYWYQQDPGMELHLIHYSYGVNSTEKGDLSSESTVSRIRTEHFPLTLESARPSHTSQYLCASSAGRGPGEKLFFGSGTQLSVL.